The rows below give T cell receptor beta chains drawn from one sample of a study of shared clonotypes between healthy human individuals. The method was immunoSEQ multiplex PCR; TCRdb's version includes in-frame clones alone and lacks a portion of them. Counted here are some 2,000,000 clones, 85% to 95% occurring once; the ten biggest clones make up 0.13%. The sequenced material came from naive CD4+ T cells sorted from blood. These receptor sequences come from a man younger than 35 in good health. Both conserved end residues are part of each CDR3. D genes are given only for firm matches.

v_call d_call cdr3_aa
TRBV19 . CASSTSAVAGGITLYF
TRBV19 . CASSTLTKNIQYF
TRBV7-4 . CAGHRAVIVDSGNTIYF
TRBV4-3 . CASSLISDRSNEQFF
TRBV6-1 . CASSVDWTGNQPQHF
TRBV30 TRBD1 CAWSVLGTGVYEQYF
TRBV9 . CASSVATGTSGGKQYF
TRBV4-1 TRBD2 CASSHPGTSGGATTYEQYF
TRBV11-3 . CASSAGDGTPSQETQYF
TRBV20-1 . CSVSGQNEQFF
TRBV6-5 TRBD1 CASRRGQGNQPQHF
TRBV5-4 . CASSPGSGAKNIQYF
TRBV10-1 TRBD1 CASSESDGTGNARQYF
TRBV30 . CAWSEGFNEQFF
TRBV2 TRBD2 CASSGDYYEQYF
TRBV5-6 . CASSLVDEQFF
TRBV7-2 . CASSPEAVRGELFF
TRBV6-6 . CASSYSSMNTEAFF
TRBV6-5 . CASSYNRVSGNTIYF
TRBV6-1 TRBD1 CAIRGQVNSPLHF
TRBV2 . CASSVNHAFTDTQYF
TRBV6-1 . CASSDGQGGTEAFF
TRBV30 TRBD2 CAWSGRLVGGASQETQYF
TRBV10-3 . CAISDSTVTGGPQHF
TRBV6-5 TRBD1 CASTEGQGITDTQYF
TRBV30 . CAWSGQTTNEKLFF
TRBV25-1 . CASSEGGWYQETQYF
TRBV6-4 . CASSDSGARGEKLFF
TRBV6-5 . CASSFGQYNSPLHF
TRBV5-4 . CASSIGTDSYEQYF
TRBV5-1 TRBD2 CASSSPSREGETQYF
TRBV29-1 TRBD1 CSVLISGGSNTGELFF
TRBV5-1 TRBD1 CASSPRTGGGNTIYF
TRBV2 . CASSEAGLNTEAFF
TRBV28 . CASSLWGDYGYTF
TRBV18 TRBD1 CASSPTGMNEQFF
TRBV28 . CASSLTWGRGNQPQHF
TRBV10-3 TRBD2 CAINGGRNYNEQFF
TRBV6-7 . CASSTGGREGYTF
TRBV20-1 . CSARKENEQFF
TRBV30 . CAWSFGQITDTQYF
TRBV5-1 TRBD1 CASSLAAGGADTGELFF
TRBV6-5 . CASSAIVTDTQYF
TRBV5-1 . CASSERDPLRAFF
TRBV5-1 . CASSSQGSGGTEAFF
TRBV18 . CASSPGQSYEQYF
TRBV10-3 . CAISESQASKNIQYF
TRBV6-5 . CASSSATEAFF
TRBV5-1 . CASSFNRDLPGVDTQYF
TRBV30 . CAWSGGGPKLFF
TRBV18 TRBD1 CASSGTALNYGYTF